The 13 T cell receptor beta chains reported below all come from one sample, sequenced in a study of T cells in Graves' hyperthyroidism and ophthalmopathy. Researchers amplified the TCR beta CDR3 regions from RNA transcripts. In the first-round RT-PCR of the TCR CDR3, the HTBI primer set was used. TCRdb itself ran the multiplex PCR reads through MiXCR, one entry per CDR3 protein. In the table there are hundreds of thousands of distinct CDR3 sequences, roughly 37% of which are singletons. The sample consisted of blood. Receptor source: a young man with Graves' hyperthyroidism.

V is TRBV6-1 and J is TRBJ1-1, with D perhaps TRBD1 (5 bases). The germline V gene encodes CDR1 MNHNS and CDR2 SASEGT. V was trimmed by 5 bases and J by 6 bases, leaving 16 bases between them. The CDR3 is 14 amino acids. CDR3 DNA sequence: TGTGCCAGCAGTCCGGACTGGGGGTACGCTGAAGCTTTCTTT. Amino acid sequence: CASSPDWGYAEAFF.

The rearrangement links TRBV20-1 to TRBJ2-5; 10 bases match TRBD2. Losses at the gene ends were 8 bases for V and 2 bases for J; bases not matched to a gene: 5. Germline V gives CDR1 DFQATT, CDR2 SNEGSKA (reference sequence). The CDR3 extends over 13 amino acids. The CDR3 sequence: CSWTSGLQETQYF. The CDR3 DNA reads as TGCAGTTGGACTAGCGGATTACAAGAGACCCAGTACTTC.

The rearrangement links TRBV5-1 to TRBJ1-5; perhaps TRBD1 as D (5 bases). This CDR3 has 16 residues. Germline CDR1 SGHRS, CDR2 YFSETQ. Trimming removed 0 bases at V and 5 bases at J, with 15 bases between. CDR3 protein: CASSLGTGGGYQPQHF. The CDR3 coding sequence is TGCGCCAGCAGCTTGGGGACCGGTGGGGGATATCAGCCCCAGCATTTT.

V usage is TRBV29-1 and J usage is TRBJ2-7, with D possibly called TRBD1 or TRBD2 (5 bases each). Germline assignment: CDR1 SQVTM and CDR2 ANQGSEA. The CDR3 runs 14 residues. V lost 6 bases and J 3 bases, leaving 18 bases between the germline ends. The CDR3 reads CSVNRGRWGYEQYF. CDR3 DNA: TGCAGCGTGAACCGGGGCAGGTGGGGCTACGAGCAGTACTTC.

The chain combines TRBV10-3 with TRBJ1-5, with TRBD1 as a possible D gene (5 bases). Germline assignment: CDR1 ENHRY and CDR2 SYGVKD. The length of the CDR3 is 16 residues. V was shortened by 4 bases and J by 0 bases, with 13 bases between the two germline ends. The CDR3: CAISVGTEYSNQPQHF. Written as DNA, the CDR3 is TGTGCCATCAGTGTCGGGACGGAATATAGCAATCAGCCCCAGCATTTT.

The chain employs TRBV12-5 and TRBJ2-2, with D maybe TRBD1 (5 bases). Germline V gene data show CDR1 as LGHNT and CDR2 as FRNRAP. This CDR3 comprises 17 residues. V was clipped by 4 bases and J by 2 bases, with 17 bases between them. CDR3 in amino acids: CASGWGPETVNTGELFF. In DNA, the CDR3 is TGTGCTAGTGGTTGGGGCCCAGAGACGGTCAACACCGGGGAGCTGTTTTTT.

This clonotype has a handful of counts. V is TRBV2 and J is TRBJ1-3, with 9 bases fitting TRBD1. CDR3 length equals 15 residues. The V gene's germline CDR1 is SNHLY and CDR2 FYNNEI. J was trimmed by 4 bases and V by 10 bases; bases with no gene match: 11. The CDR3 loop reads CATTGTGSSGNTIYF. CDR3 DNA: TGTGCCACTACCGGGACAGGGTCCTCAGGAAACACCATATATTTT.

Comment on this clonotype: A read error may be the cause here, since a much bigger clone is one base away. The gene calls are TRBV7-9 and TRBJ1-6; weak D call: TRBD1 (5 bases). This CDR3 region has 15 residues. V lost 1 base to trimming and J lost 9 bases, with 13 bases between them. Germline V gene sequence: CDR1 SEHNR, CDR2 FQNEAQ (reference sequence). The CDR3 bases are TGTGCCAGCAGCTTAGAGGGACCGGCGCGTTCACCCCTCCACTTT. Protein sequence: CASSLEGPARSPLHF.

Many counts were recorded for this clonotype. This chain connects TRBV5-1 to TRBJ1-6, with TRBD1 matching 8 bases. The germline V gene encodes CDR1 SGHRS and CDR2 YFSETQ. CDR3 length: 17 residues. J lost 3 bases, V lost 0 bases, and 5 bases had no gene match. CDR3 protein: CASSLDPTGGYNSPLHF. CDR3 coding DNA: TGCGCCAGCAGCTTGGACCCAACAGGGGGCTATAATTCACCCCTCCACTTT.

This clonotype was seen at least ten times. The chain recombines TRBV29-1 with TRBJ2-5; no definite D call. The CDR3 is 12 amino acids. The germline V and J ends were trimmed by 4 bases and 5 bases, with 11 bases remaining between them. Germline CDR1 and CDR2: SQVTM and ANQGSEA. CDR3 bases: TGCAGCGTTGTAGGGTTTGAGGAGACCCAGTACTTC. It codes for CSVVGFEETQYF.

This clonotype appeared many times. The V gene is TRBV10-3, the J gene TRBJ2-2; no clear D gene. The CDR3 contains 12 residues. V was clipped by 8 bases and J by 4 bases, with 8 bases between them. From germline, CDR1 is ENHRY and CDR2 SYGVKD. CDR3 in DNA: TGTGCCATCTTTCCCGGCACCGGGGAGCTGTTTTTT. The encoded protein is CAIFPGTGELFF.

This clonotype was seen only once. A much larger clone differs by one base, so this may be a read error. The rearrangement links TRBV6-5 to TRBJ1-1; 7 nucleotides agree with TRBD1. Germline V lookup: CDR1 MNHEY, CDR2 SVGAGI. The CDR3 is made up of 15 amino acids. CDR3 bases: TGTGCCATCAGTTACTCCGACAGGGCGGGCACTGAAGCTTTCTTT. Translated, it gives CAISYSDRAGTEAFF.

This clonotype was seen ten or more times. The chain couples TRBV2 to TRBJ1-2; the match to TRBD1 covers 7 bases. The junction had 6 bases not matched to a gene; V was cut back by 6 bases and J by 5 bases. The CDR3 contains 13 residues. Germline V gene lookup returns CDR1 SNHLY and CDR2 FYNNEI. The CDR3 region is CASRRDSEYGYTF. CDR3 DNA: TGTGCCAGCAGGAGGGACAGCGAATATGGCTACACCTTC. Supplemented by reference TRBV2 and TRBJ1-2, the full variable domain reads EPEVTQTPSHQVTQMGQEVILRCVPISNHLYFYWYRQILGQKVEFLVSFYNNEISEKSEIFDDQFSVERPDGSNFTLKIRSTKLEDSAMYFCASRRDSEYGYTFGSGTRLTVV.